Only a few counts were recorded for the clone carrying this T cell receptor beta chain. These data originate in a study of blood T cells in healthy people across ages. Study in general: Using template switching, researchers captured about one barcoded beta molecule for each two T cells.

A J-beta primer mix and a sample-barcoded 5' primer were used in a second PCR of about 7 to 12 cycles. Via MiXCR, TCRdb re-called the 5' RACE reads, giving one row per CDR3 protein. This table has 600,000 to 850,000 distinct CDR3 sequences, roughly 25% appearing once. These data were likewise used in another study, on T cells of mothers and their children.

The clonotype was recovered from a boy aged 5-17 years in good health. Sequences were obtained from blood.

This CDR3 reads CSVRSSSYEQYF. The CDR3 nucleotides are TGCAGCGTTCGTAGCAGCTCCTACGAGCAGTACTTC. V and J are TRBV29-1 and TRBJ2-7, with D hard to call. Germline CDR1 is SQVTM and CDR2 is ANQGSEA. This CDR3 region has 12 residues. The V end was cut by 5 bases, the J end by 0 bases, with 8 bases between.